One and the same sample provided the 6 T cell receptor beta chains below, sequenced in a study of human T cells and chemical hapten exposure. The time point denotes: healthy volunteer bleed at 6 weeks. The authors' total RNA extraction used unfractionated whole blood. TCRdb independently ran MiXCR on the RACE reads; one entry per CDR3 protein. The data hold more than 60,000 distinct CDR3 sequences, with approximately 8% observed a single time. The sample consisted of whole blood. Every receptor here comes from a male donor in good health. Some clones in this sample may be carry-over from other donors' samples.

The rearrangement joins TRBV15 to TRBJ2-7; 7 bases agree with TRBD1. CDR1 is LNHNV, CDR2 YYDKDF, per germline (reference sequence). With 0 bases clipped from V and 1 base from J, the junction kept 3 bases outside the gene matches. The CDR3 is 15 residues long. CDR3 bases: TGTGCCACCAGCAGAGAATCGACAGGGTCCTACGAGCAGTACTTC. Its translation is CATSRESTGSYEQYF.

This clonotype was counted between two and nine times. The rearrangement uses TRBV7-3 and TRBJ2-5, with D perhaps TRBD1 (6 bases). The CDR3 loop spans 14 amino acids. Looked up from germline, CDR1 is SGHTA and CDR2 is FQGTGA. V lost 4 bases and J 3 bases, leaving 12 bases between the germline ends. This CDR3 is CASSSRDTEETQYF. The CDR3 bases are TGTGCCAGCAGCTCCCGGGACACGGAAGAGACCCAGTACTTC. Full variable domain (remainder filled in from reference TRBV7-3 and TRBJ2-5): GAGVSQTPSNKVTEKGKYVELRCDPISGHTALYWYRQSLGQGPEFLIYFQGTGAADDSGLPNDRFFAVRPEGSVSTLKIQRTERGDSAVYLCASSSRDTEETQYFGPGTRLLVL.

There are a few counts of this clonotype. The V call is TRBV5-1, the J call TRBJ1-6, with TRBD1 identical over 7 bases. The germline gives CDR1 SGHRS, CDR2 YFSETQ. This CDR3 spans 15 amino acids. Trimming cost V 5 bases and J 8 bases; bases outside gene matches: 10. CDR3 in DNA: TGCGCCAGCAGTTTGAGGGGGCGCGGGGATTCACCCCTCCACTTT. It yields the protein CASSLRGRGDSPLHF.

This clonotype occurred a few times. The chain couples TRBV2 to TRBJ1-1, with unresolved D. The CDR3 sequence is 13 residues long. Per the germline V gene, CDR1 is SNHLY and CDR2 is FYNNEI. V shed 8 bases and J shed 1 base, with 11 bases lying between them. CDR3 region: CASLRNANTEAFF. CDR3 nucleotide sequence: TGTGCCAGCCTTCGTAACGCGAACACTGAAGCTTTCTTT.

The chain is built from TRBV10-3 and TRBJ1-5; TRBD1 matches 8 bases. Germline V gene lookup returns CDR1 ENHRY and CDR2 SYGVKD. The V and J ends lost 8 bases and 5 bases, in that order; junction bases with no gene match: 8. The CDR3 is made up of 14 amino acids. CDR3 nucleotides: TGTGCCATCTCCCAGGGGGCCTCCGATCAGCCCCAGCATTTT. Translating gives CAISQGASDQPQHF.

CDR3 amino acids: CSGKTGLNTEAFF. Here the CDR3 DNA reads TGCAGCGGGAAGACAGGATTGAACACTGAAGCTTTCTTT. V and J are TRBV29-1 and TRBJ1-1; a weak D match, TRBD1 (6 bases). With 7 bases removed from V and 0 bases from J, the gap between germline ends came to 12 bases. This CDR3 spans 13 amino acids. CDR1 and CDR2 from the germline V gene are SQVTM and ANQGSEA.